This TCR beta chain emerged from a study of blood T cell repertoires in COVID-19. Study as a whole: Acute-phase and convalescent COVID-19 samples originated in the United States, Italy and Spain.

TCRdb's table, derived via immunoSEQ multiplex PCR, lists solely in-frame clones and lacks some. The sample includes roughly 150,000 clones, more than 65% of them seen just once. This clone was counted between two and nine times. With 2 bases removed from V and 0 bases from J, the gap between germline ends came to 13 bases. The germline gives CDR1 LNHDA, CDR2 SQIVND (reference sequence). CDR3 length: 16 amino acids. The chain combines TRBV19 with TRBJ2-5; D is possibly TRBD2 (7 bases). Material for sequencing was peripheral blood. The clonotype originates from a man aged 65 to 79 with active or convalescent COVID-19. The CDR3 DNA reads TGTGCCAGTAGTATACGCCGGGGGGCCTACCAAGAGACCCAGTACTTC. Its protein is CASSIRRGAYQETQYF.